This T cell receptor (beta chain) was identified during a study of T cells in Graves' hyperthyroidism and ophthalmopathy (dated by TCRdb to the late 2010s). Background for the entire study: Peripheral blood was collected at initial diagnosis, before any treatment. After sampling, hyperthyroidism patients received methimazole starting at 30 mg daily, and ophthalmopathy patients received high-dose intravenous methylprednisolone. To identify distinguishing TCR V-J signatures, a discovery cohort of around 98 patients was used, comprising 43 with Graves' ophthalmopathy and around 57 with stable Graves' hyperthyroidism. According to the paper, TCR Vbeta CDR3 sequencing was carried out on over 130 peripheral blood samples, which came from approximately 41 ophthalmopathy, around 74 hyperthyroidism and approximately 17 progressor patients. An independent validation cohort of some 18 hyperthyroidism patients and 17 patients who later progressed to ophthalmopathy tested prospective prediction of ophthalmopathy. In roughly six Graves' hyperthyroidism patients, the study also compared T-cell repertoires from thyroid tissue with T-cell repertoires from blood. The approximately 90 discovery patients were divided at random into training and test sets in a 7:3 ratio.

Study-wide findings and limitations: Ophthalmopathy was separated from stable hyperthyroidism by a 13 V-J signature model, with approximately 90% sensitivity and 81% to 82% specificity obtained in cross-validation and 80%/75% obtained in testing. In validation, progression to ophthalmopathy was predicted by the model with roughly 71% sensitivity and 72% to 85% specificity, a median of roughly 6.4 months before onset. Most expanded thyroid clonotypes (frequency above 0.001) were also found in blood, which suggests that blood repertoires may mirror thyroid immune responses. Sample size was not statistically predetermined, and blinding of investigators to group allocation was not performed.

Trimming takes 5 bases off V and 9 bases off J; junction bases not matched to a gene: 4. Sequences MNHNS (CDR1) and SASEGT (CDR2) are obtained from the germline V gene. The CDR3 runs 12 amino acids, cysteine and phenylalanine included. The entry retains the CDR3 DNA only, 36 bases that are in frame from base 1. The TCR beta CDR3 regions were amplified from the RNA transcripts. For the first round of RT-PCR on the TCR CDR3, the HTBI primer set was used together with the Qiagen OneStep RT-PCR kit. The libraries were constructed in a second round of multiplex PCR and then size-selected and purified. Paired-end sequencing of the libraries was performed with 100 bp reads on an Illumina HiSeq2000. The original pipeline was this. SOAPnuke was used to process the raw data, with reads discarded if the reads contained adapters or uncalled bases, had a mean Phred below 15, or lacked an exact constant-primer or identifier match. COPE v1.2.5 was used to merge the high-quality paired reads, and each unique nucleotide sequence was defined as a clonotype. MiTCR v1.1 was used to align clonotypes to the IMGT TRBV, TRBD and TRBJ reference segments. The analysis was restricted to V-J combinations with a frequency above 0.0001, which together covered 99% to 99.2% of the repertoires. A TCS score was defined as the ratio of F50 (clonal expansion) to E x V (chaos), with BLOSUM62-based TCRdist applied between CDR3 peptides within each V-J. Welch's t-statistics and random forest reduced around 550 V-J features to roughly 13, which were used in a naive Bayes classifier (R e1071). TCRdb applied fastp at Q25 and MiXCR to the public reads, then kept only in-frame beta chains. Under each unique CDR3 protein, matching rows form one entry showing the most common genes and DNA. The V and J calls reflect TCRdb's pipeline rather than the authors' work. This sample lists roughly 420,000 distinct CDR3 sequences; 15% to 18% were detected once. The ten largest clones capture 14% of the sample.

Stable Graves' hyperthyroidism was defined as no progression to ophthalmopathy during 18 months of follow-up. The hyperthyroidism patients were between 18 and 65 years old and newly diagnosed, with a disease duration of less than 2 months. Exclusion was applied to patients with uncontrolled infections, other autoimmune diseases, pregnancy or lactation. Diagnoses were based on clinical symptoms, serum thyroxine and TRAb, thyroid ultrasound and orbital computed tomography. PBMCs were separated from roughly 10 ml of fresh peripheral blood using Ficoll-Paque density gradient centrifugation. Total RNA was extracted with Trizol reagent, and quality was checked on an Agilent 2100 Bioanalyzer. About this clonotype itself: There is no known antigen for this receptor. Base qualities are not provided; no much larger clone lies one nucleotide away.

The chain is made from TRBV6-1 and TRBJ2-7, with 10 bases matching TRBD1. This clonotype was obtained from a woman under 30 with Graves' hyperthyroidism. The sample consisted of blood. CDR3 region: CASSRDRGVQYF. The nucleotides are TGTGCCAGCAGTAGGGACAGGGGCGTGCAGTACTTC.